This is a list of T cell receptor beta chains from one sample in a study of cytomegalovirus exposure and HLA in healthy donors. Some clones are missing from TCRdb's copy, which holds only in-frame ones; the method was immunoSEQ multiplex PCR. Of 65,000 to 80,000 clones detected, under 80% appear once; the ten largest clones hold 7.5% to 9.5%. Material: PBMCs. The receptor source for this set is a man aged 40-49 years in good health and CMV-seropositive. Each CDR3 is given with its conserved first and last residue. The D gene is left open where the match is weak. A clone size is listed for some rows: how often the clone was seen (once, few, many), or a class if it is expanded.

v_call,d_call,j_call,clone_size,cdr3_nt,cdr3_aa
TRBV5-6,TRBD2,TRBJ2-2,NA,TGTGCCAGCAGCGAGACTAGCGGGGGATTGAACACCGGGGAGCTGTTTTTT,CASSETSGGLNTGELFF
TRBV5-6,TRBD1,TRBJ1-1,many,TGTGCCAGCAGCTTGATGGACAGGGGCACTGAAGCTTTCTTT,CASSLMDRGTEAFF
TRBV9,TRBD2,TRBJ2-3,NA,TGTGCCAGCAGCCTCTGGGGGACTAGCGCAGATACGCAGTATTTT,CASSLWGTSADTQYF
TRBV5-6,TRBD1,TRBJ2-7,NA,TGTGCCAGCAGCTCGGACAGGGATCGCGCAATAGCCTACGAGCAGTACTTC,CASSSDRDRAIAYEQYF
TRBV6-1,NA,TRBJ1-1,once,TGTGCCAGCACTACAGGGAACACTGAAGCTTTCTTT,CASTTGNTEAFF
TRBV19,TRBD2,TRBJ2-7,NA,TGTGCCAGTTCTTCGACTAGCGAGTACGAGCAGTACTTC,CASSSTSEYEQYF
TRBV15,NA,TRBJ2-7,NA,TGTGCCACCAGCAGAGCAGGGGTTGACGACGAGCAGTACTTC,CATSRAGVDDEQYF
TRBV7-6,NA,TRBJ1-4,NA,TGTGCCAGCAGCTTAGAGGCGGTTAATGAAAAACTGTTTTTT,CASSLEAVNEKLFF
TRBV9,TRBD2,TRBJ2-1,NA,TGTGCCAGCAGCGTAGGCGGGACTAGCAACAATGAGCAGCTCTTC,CASSVGGTSNNEQLF
TRBV28,NA,TRBJ1-4,NA,TGTGCCAGCAGTCCCTCCTCTGGGGGCGCGTACGAAAAACTGTTTTTT,CASSPSSGGAYEKLFF
TRBV7-2,NA,TRBJ1-1,NA,TGTGCCAGCAGCCCCTTCAGGAACACTGAAGCTTTCTTT,CASSPFRNTEAFF
TRBV30,NA,TRBJ2-7,NA,TGTGCCTGGAGTGCCGAAGTGAACACTAGGGTGGGCTACGAGCAGTACTTC,CAWSAEVNTRVGYEQYF
TRBV10-3,TRBD1,TRBJ1-6,once,TGTGCCATCAGTGAGTCGAGAGGGGGCGCGGATTCACCCCTCCACTTT,CAISESRGGADSPLHF
TRBV10-3,TRBD1,TRBJ1-4,NA,TGTGCCATCAGCCCGTCACAACAGGGGTTGGGCGAAAAACTGTTTTTT,CAISPSQQGLGEKLFF
TRBV2,TRBD1,TRBJ1-1,few,TGTGCCAGCAGTGTAGACTCGGGACAGGGGAGTAGAGGTTTCTTT,CASSVDSGQGSRGFF
TRBV19,TRBD1,TRBJ2-1,NA,TGTGCCAGCACAGGACAGGGGATATGGAATGAGCAGTTCTTC,CASTGQGIWNEQFF
TRBV25-1,NA,TRBJ2-7,few,TGTGCCAGCAGTTTTGGACAATCCTACGAGCAGTACTTC,CASSFGQSYEQYF
TRBV27,NA,TRBJ2-3,once,TGTGCCAGCAGTTTTGGGCAGGGTATCACAGATACGCAGTATTTT,CASSFGQGITDTQYF
TRBV5-1,TRBD1,TRBJ2-5,few,TGCGCCAGCAGCTTCCGGGACAGGGGGTCTGAGACCCAGTACTTC,CASSFRDRGSETQYF
TRBV2,TRBD1,TRBJ1-1,NA,TGTGCCAGCACCCAGGGGGACACTGAAGCTTTCTTT,CASTQGDTEAFF
TRBV7-6,NA,TRBJ2-1,NA,TGTGCCAGCAGCTTTACCACCAGCTCCTACAATGAGCAGTTCTTC,CASSFTTSSYNEQFF
TRBV19,TRBD1,TRBJ1-2,NA,TGTGCCAGTAGAAGTGACAGGGCTTATGGCTACACCTTC,CASRSDRAYGYTF
TRBV7-7,TRBD2,TRBJ2-5,NA,TGTGCCAGCAGCTTCGGGGGGGAAGAGACCCAGTACTTC,CASSFGGEETQYF
TRBV7-9,NA,TRBJ2-7,NA,TGTGCCAGCAGCCCCCCCGAGACAGGGAGGAACTACGAGCAGTACTTC,CASSPPETGRNYEQYF
TRBV5-3,TRBD1,TRBJ1-2,once,TGTGCCAGAAGCTTGGCCTCGACAGGGGGCGAAGTCTACTATGGCTACACCTTC,CARSLASTGGEVYYGYTF
TRBV30,NA,TRBJ2-5,NA,TGTGCCTGGAGAGGATTGGGTAGCGTCCTCCAAGAGACCCAGTACTTC,CAWRGLGSVLQETQYF
TRBV2,TRBD1,TRBJ1-3,NA,TGTGCCAGCAGTCAGGACAGGGGGACGGGAAACACCATATATTTT,CASSQDRGTGNTIYF
TRBV7-9,TRBD1,TRBJ1-6,NA,TGTGCCAGCAGCCTGGGGACAGGGTTGAATTCACCCCTCCACTTT,CASSLGTGLNSPLHF
TRBV28,NA,TRBJ1-6,NA,TGTGCCAGCAGGGAGACTCAATATAATTCACCCCTCCACTTT,CASRETQYNSPLHF
TRBV10-1,TRBD1,TRBJ2-3,NA,TGCGCCAGCAGAGGGGACAGGAGTCGGGATACGCAGTATTTT,CASRGDRSRDTQYF
TRBV6-6,NA,TRBJ2-1,once,TGTGCCAGCACCGCTCAGGGGTATGAGCAGTTCTTC,CASTAQGYEQFF
TRBV7-9,NA,TRBJ2-7,NA,TGTGCCAGCAGCTCCAAACGGGAGCCGAGAGAGCAGTACTTC,CASSSKREPREQYF
TRBV5-6,NA,TRBJ2-1,NA,TGTGCCAGCAGCTTGGGTCTGGGGGCCTCCTACAATGAGCAGTTCTTC,CASSLGLGASYNEQFF
TRBV18,TRBD2,TRBJ2-3,NA,TGTGCCAGCTCACCGGGACTAGCGGGAAGCACAGATACGCAGTATTTT,CASSPGLAGSTDTQYF
TRBV13,NA,TRBJ2-7,NA,TGTGCCAGCAGCTTAAGCCGGGAGTTGTACGAGCAGTACTTC,CASSLSRELYEQYF
TRBV6-6,NA,TRBJ1-3,NA,TGTGCCAGCAGTTACTCTACAGGAGCTGGAAACACCATATATTTT,CASSYSTGAGNTIYF
TRBV5-1,NA,TRBJ2-2,NA,TGCGCCAGCAGCTTGGTAGTGGGGGCTAACACCGGGGAGCTGTTTTTT,CASSLVVGANTGELFF
TRBV15,TRBD1,TRBJ2-3,NA,TGTGCCACAGAGGGGGCCCTTAGCACAGATACGCAGTATTTT,CATEGALSTDTQYF
TRBV7-8,NA,TRBJ2-1,once,TGTGCCAGCAGCTTACGGTATGAGCAGTTCTTC,CASSLRYEQFF
TRBV2,TRBD2,TRBJ2-3,few,TGTGCCAGCAGTGGGGGACTAGCGGAGAGGGGATCAGATACGCAGTATTTT,CASSGGLAERGSDTQYF
TRBV7-2,NA,TRBJ1-2,few,TGTGCCAGCAGCCCCGTATATTTGGTTACCGGTGGCTACACCTTC,CASSPVYLVTGGYTF
TRBV28,NA,TRBJ2-3,NA,TGTGCCAGCAGTTTAATTACGCAGGGTTTTCTAGATACGCAGTATTTT,CASSLITQGFLDTQYF
TRBV6-6,NA,TRBJ1-2,NA,TGTGCCATACAACAGGATAACTATGGCTACACCTTC,CAIQQDNYGYTF
TRBV2,NA,TRBJ1-6,once,TGTGCCAGCAGTGAAAAGGGAGCCTATAATTCACCCCTCCACTTT,CASSEKGAYNSPLHF
TRBV6-1,TRBD1,TRBJ2-3,NA,TGTGCCAGCAGTGAGGGGGACAGGGCGACAGATACGCAGTATTTT,CASSEGDRATDTQYF
TRBV28,NA,TRBJ1-1,NA,TGTGCCAGCAGTGGCGGTGCCCTCCCTGAAGCTTTCTTT,CASSGGALPEAFF
TRBV6-5,NA,TRBJ2-1,NA,TGTGCCAGCAGCACACAGGGACCGACCTACAATGAGCAGTTCTTC,CASSTQGPTYNEQFF
TRBV18,TRBD1,TRBJ1-6,NA,TGTGCCAGCTCACCAAACAGGGGCTACTCACCCCTCCACTTT,CASSPNRGYSPLHF
TRBV11-2,TRBD2,TRBJ2-7,once,TGTGCCAGCAGCTTAAGGACTAGCGGGGGGCAACCCTACGAGCAGTACTTC,CASSLRTSGGQPYEQYF
TRBV18,NA,TRBJ2-7,NA,TGTGCCAGCTCACCACCGTATCCCTCGTTCGAGCAGTACTTC,CASSPPYPSFEQYF
TRBV5-4,NA,TRBJ1-2,NA,TGTGCCAGCAGCTTGGTCCCGGAGGGTGGCTACACCTTC,CASSLVPEGGYTF
TRBV4-1,TRBD2,TRBJ2-3,NA,TGCGCCAGCAGCCAAGTGGGGCTAGCGGGAGAGGAGCGCACAGATACGCAGTATTTT,CASSQVGLAGEERTDTQYF
TRBV25-1,NA,TRBJ2-2,once,TGTGCCAGCAGTCCCCTAGGACAGCCCCGAGGGGAGCTGTTTTTT,CASSPLGQPRGELFF
TRBV6-5,TRBD1,TRBJ1-5,NA,TGTGCCAGCAGCCCAGGACAGGTTAGCAATCAGCCCCAGCATTTT,CASSPGQVSNQPQHF
TRBV9,TRBD2,TRBJ2-1,NA,TGTGCCAGCACTAGCGGGGATTACAATGAGCAGTTCTTC,CASTSGDYNEQFF
TRBV5-6,TRBD2,TRBJ2-1,NA,TGTGCCAGCAGCTCGGCGGGAGGGCCATATAACAATGAGCAGTTCTTC,CASSSAGGPYNNEQFF
TRBV4-1,TRBD2,TRBJ2-2,few,TGCGCCAGCAGACATACGGGACTAGCGAAGACCGGGGAGCTGTTTTTT,CASRHTGLAKTGELFF
TRBV18,NA,TRBJ2-5,NA,TGTGCCAGCTCACCAGATTTCGGGAGAGGGCAAGAGACCCAGTACTTC,CASSPDFGRGQETQYF
TRBV4-2,TRBD2,TRBJ2-1,NA,TGTGCCAGCAGCCAGGGTGCTAGCGGTTTATGGAATGAGCAGTTCTTC,CASSQGASGLWNEQFF
TRBV29-1,NA,TRBJ1-1,NA,TGCAGCGTTGATTTTGGGCAGGCTAACACTGAAGCTTTCTTT,CSVDFGQANTEAFF